This T cell receptor beta chain derives from a study of cytomegalovirus exposure and HLA in healthy donors listed by TCRdb under 2017. Regarding the study in general: An earlier analysis of a few hundred of the donors reported approximately 300 Gb of sequence data and around 120 million unique TCR beta sequences obtained from roughly 170 million T cells. An early release that covered around 590 HLA-typed donors contained around 300 gigabases of sequencing data and tens of millions of unique TCR sequences. The genetic ancestry cluster associated with self-reported Caucasian donors included about 84% of the 398 genotyped donors. The aim of the study was to test whether cataloging public T cell receptors could identify signatures of past pathogen exposure. The study profiled the T cell repertoires of some 610 subjects by immunosequencing and related them to cytomegalovirus serostatus. Along with the roughly 670-subject first cohort, a separate validation cohort of over a hundred different subjects was used. To predict cytomegalovirus infection status, the study combined high-throughput TCR immunosequencing, statistical association of individual TCRs with disease status, and machine learning. A later analysis re-examined previously published TCR beta repertoires from roughly 720 donors and added high-resolution HLA genotyping to investigate patterns of TCR occurrence. Rather than using new phenotypic data, the later analysis identified candidate immune exposures from TCR beta sequences and from how often those sequences occurred across donors. In an earlier analysis of 500 to 650 of the donors, high-throughput TCR beta sequencing was used to judge whether each TCR beta V gene segment behaved as functional or pseudogenic. Donor age, sex, ethnicity and CMV serostatus were compiled together with the repertoire data. A later genetic analysis used genome-wide SNP genotypes for about 60% of the 666 donors, treating that subset as a discovery cohort. Every discovery cohort repertoire had been produced on one sequencing platform. HLA typing included class I and class II loci at four-digit resolution. Typing coverage differed by locus: A, B, C, DRB1 and DQB1 were typed in roughly 629-630 donors, DQA1 in 522, DPA1 in nearly 610, and DPB1 in just under 480. Five DR-DQ haplotypes were handled as single units for association and clustering because linkage in the cohort was strong. Among roughly 400 genotyped donors of the cohort, an average of roughly 240,000 unique TCR beta nucleotide sequences were sequenced per donor, roughly 20% of them non-productive.

The receptor library was made with the immunoSEQ multiplex PCR assay. A mixture of 60 forward primers for TCR Vbeta segments and 13 reverse primers for TCR Jbeta segments was used in the multiplex PCR. Amplification of the CDR3 region of rearranged TCR beta genes was performed with a multiplex PCR assay on genomic DNA. On the Illumina HiSeq System, the amplified TCR beta libraries were sequenced as 87-base-pair reads. Per the authors' processing: In a later analysis, 70 million to 95 million unique TCR beta chains were counted across the 666 repertoires, and roughly 11 million of these chains were shared by at least two donors. A nearest-neighbor algorithm error-corrected the raw reads and collapsed the reads into unique sequences, merging closely related sequences to remove PCR and sequencing errors. To assign V, D and J gene segments, CDR3 sequences were aligned to IMGT reference sequences. For a sequence to be retained, at least a six-nucleotide match to both a V gene segment and a J gene segment was required. Rearrangements were classified as productive when the CDR3 lacked stop codons and remained in frame with V and J, and all other rearrangements were classified as non-productive. CDR3 was defined according to IMGT convention as the region running from the second conserved V-encoded cysteine to the conserved J-encoded phenylalanine. In an earlier analysis of more than 550 of the donors, sequences lacking an unambiguous match to a single V gene segment were excluded. In an earlier analysis of 500 to 750 of the donors, V segments were called functional above 56.7% productive rearrangements and were called segregating when the between-donor standard deviation exceeded 5%. A statistical classification framework was developed to diagnose cytomegalovirus status using the catalog of TCR beta chain sequences. In a later analysis, V and J genes were assigned by comparing TCR nucleotide sequences against IMGT/GENE-DB human TR gene sequences. A later analysis assigned CDR3 sequences and most-parsimonious VDJ recombination scenarios with the TCRdist pipeline. In a later analysis, each TCR beta chain was defined by its CDR3 amino acid sequence together with its V-gene family, and reads lacking a unique V-gene family were excluded. In a later analysis, approximately 640 highly shared, low-generation-probability nucleotide sequences were removed to address suspected cross-contamination and a sequencing artifact. For each public chain, a later analysis derived a clonal expansion index from normalized ranks of inferred template counts within each repertoire. A later analysis computed generation probabilities with a VDJ recombination model fitted to out-of-frame rearrangements, and checked the results against IGoR. Hypergeometric tests were used in a later analysis to score TCR-TCR, TCR-HLA and TCR-CMV co-occurrence, with a repertoire-size bias correction applied to the TCR pairs. To estimate false discovery rates, a later analysis permuted the HLA or CMV assignments 20 times. A later analysis grouped co-occurring TCRs with DBSCAN, adding TCRdist sequence similarity when clustering within HLA-allele-positive subsets. For co-occurrence clustering, repertoires with fewer than 30,000 or more than 120,000 public chains were excluded, along with four or five repertoires with anomalous nucleotide sharing. In TCRdb, the immuneACCESS table is reduced to in-frame sequences with V and J assigned. These tables do not hold every clone; where another copy was compared, an unresolved V gene accounts for under half, and the others remain unexplained. The V and J calls and clone size were taken over from that table, and D and trimming were inferred from the DNA. In this sample the table shows approximately 140,000 clones, about four fifths of which occur a single time. Together, the top ten hold about 4% of the sample.

Sequences LNHDA (CDR1) and SQIVND (CDR2) are obtained from the germline V gene (reference sequence). The CDR3 covers 17 residues, taking in both the cysteine and the phenylalanine. Only the CDR3 portion is preserved as DNA: 51 bases, with reading frame beginning at the first base. Germline trimming: 3 bases from V, 1 base from J; junction bases outside gene matches: 11. On the study overall, not on this receptor specifically: Because HLA typing was missing for some donors at each locus, association tests included only the typed subset. Across donors, most TCR sequences were observed very rarely, whereas some public TCRs were present in many individuals. In a later genetic analysis, fewer N-insertions in productive TCRs were reported among donors in an Asian-associated ancestry cluster than the roughly 700-donor mean. In a later analysis, most CMV-associated TCR beta chains were found to appear HLA-restricted, with HLA associations seemingly driven largely by CMV exposure. This cohort had only TCR beta chains sequenced, and the lack of alpha or paired-chain data limited which features could be detected. In an earlier analysis of 587 of the donors, most TCR beta V segments appeared in productive rearrangements about 90% or about 30% of the time, broadly matching IMGT annotations. A few of the identified cytomegalovirus-associated TCR beta chains were confirmed in vitro to be specific for cytomegalovirus antigens. When HLA alleles, especially DR and DQ, strongly co-occurred, attributing TCR associations to individual alleles was difficult. According to the authors, the approach could potentially be generalized to other disease states and immunological phenotypes. A further reported finding was that TCR beta sequences accurately predicted the HLA-A and HLA-B alleles for most subjects in the first cohort. A later analysis found that HLA-associated TCR beta chains were more clonally expanded and had lower generation probabilities than equally common non-associated chains. V-gene and J-gene trimming of TCR beta chains was associated with a missense DCLRE1C variant in a later genetic analysis, and the association was replicated in an independent cohort. Immune exposure information for the cohort was limited to CMV serostatus. Presence/absence analyses assumed roughly uniform sequencing depth across donors, an assumption that may not hold. The sequencing pipeline was judged likely to have produced a cluster of highly shared sequence variants as a technical artifact. Correlated functional status among segregating V segments might reflect linkage disequilibrium, but an unknown experimental factor could not be ruled out. A later analysis reported that several top co-occurrence clusters appeared linked to parvovirus B19, influenza, CMV and Epstein-Barr virus. In both the original and validation cohorts, the classifier was reported to diagnose cytomegalovirus status with high specificity and sensitivity. In a later analysis, TCR association rates were found to vary across HLA loci, with the most associated TCRs seen for DRB1 alleles and the fewest for HLA-C alleles. Some IMGT-functional V segments, including TRBV6-2 and TRBV6-3, could not be distinguished by the 87-base-pair reads and were therefore excluded. At a false discovery rate of 0.05, a later analysis linked around 15,000 TCR beta sequences to specific HLA alleles. The earlier analysis of 587 of the donors excluded fewer than 20 rarely observed V segments, including chromosome 9 orphons, because counts were too low. The study gave a list of over 150 TCR beta chains associated with cytomegalovirus.

The cohort consisted of more than 650 healthy bone marrow donors. Cohort members were all nominally healthy when sampled, although unrecorded immune exposures were likely present. The donor was CMV seronegative and was included in the group of several hundred seronegative cohort members. A peripheral blood sample was collected from each donor, and TCR beta sequencing was performed on peripheral blood mononuclear cells. The Qiagen DNeasy Blood Extraction Kit was used to extract genomic DNA from the blood cell samples. A note on this clone: No antigen is known for it. Per-base quality was not reported, and no clone a single base away is much larger than it.

The origin of this receptor is a woman between 35 and 50 years old in good health and CMV-seronegative. The chain couples TRBV19 to TRBJ1-1; TRBD1 aligns with 7 central bases. The sequencing input was PBMCs. The CDR3 amino acid sequence is: CASSMGQTETRNTEAFF. The nucleotide sequence reads TGTGCCAGTAGTATGGGACAGACAGAGACAAGGAACACTGAAGCTTTCTTT.